The clone carrying this TCR beta chain was detected a few times. With a much larger clone just one base away, this may be a read error. Within the sample, other DNA sequences also encode this same CDR3. The CDR3 covers 14 residues. With V trimmed by 4 bases and J by 2 bases, 3 bases remained unmatched. Looked up from germline, CDR1 is SGHRS and CDR2 is YFSETQ. When replicate PCRs were run on sorted subsets, they used 150 to 200 ng DNA, 30,000 to 35,000 T cell genomes. In the authors' workflow: For the immunoSEQ data, sequences were junction-only without quality scores, so filtering differed. Profiling relied on immunoSEQ multiplex PCR, and the TCRdb table lists in-frame clones only, not all of them. The DNA was the basis for D and trimming; V, J and clone size are from that table. This table has hundreds of thousands of clones, 55% to 85% appearing once. These data come from a study of shared clonotypes between healthy human individuals.

Into CD45RA+ naive and CD45RA-negative memory subsets, the CD4+ cells were split. This chain links TRBV5-1 with TRBJ1-3, with TRBD1 matching over 7 bases. The sample comprised memory CD4+ T cells sorted from blood. The sample's subset: CD45RA-negative fraction. The clonotype was recovered from a woman aged 30 to 39 in good health. CDR3 in amino acids: CASSLGTAGNTIYF. The CDR3 region has the DNA TGCGCCAGCAGCCTAGGGACAGCTGGAAACACCATATATTTT.